This T cell receptor (beta chain) was found in a study of T-cell reconstitution after alpha-beta-depleted transplantation in children. Notes on the study in general: A year post-transplant, T-cell counts and diversity derived mostly from newly produced T cells.

This clonotype was seen repeatedly, ten times or more. What it binds is not known. The CDR3 totals 14 residues. V shed 1 base and J shed 5 bases, with 11 bases lying between them. Germline loops: CDR1 SGHAT, CDR2 FQNNGV. Library preparation (for TCRbeta) was performed with unique molecular identifiers. Each CDR3 protein is one row after TCRdb ran MiXCR on the PCR reads. The profile shows around 490,000 distinct CDR3 sequences, over 10% of them singletons. This sequence was found in a female patient aged 2-15 years who had a stem cell transplant for aplastic anemia, so the T cells may come from the graft donor. This specimen consisted of PBMCs, mostly from graft donor cells, obtained 180 days after TCRalphabeta/CD19-depleted stem cell transplant. The V gene is TRBV11-2, the J gene TRBJ2-5, with D unresolved. The CDR3 sequence is CASSLVYVGETQYF. The CDR3 region has the DNA TGTGCCAGCAGCTTAGTCTATGTCGGGGAGACCCAGTACTTC.